These 28 T cell receptor beta chains originate from one sample sequenced in a study of blood T cell repertoires in COVID-19. Here immunoSEQ multiplex PCR was the method, and the copy in TCRdb shows in-frame clones only, minus some. The profile shows 250,000 or so clones, approximately 85% of them singletons. Material for sequencing was PBMCs or T cells enriched from blood (not recorded which). The receptors derive from a woman aged 45 to 65 who had been exposed to COVID-19.

CDR3 loop: CASSLVQGTGEQYF. DNA for the CDR3: TGCGCCAGCAGCTTGGTTCAGGGGACGGGGGAGCAGTACTTC. J is TRBJ2-7 and V is TRBV5-1; D perhaps matches TRBD1 (6 bases). CDR1 is SGHRS, CDR2 YFSETQ, per germline. This CDR3 has 14 residues. The V end lost 0 bases, the J end lost 7 bases, and 14 bases lay between the germline ends.

This clone was seen just once. The CDR3 reads CASSSAGSYNSPLHF. DNA for the CDR3: TGTGCCAGCAGCTCAGCGGGCTCCTATAATTCACCCCTCCACTTT. The chain is built from TRBV3-1 (or the pseudogene TRBV3-2) and TRBJ1-6, with D uncertain. Germline V gene sequence: CDR1 LGHDT, CDR2 YNNKEL (reference sequence). V was shortened by 5 bases and J by 0 bases, with 8 bases between the two germline ends. The CDR3 contains 15 residues.

This CDR3 is CASSLLLFYGTLYQGNQPQHF. CDR3 bases: TGTGCCAGCAGTCTACTACTCTTCTACGGGACACTATACCAGGGCAATCAGCCCCAGCATTTT. The chain employs TRBV6-6 and TRBJ1-5; D possibly corresponds to TRBD1 (6 bases). This CDR3 spans 21 amino acids. Germline CDR1 reads MNHNY; CDR2 reads SVGAGI (reference sequence). Between the trimmed V and J ends, which lost 5 bases and 2 bases, there was a span of 31 bases.

This sequence joins TRBV5-8 and TRBJ1-4; the match to TRBD1 covers 7 bases. The CDR3 runs 11 residues. From germline, CDR1 is SGHTS and CDR2 YDEGEE. V lost 2 bases to trimming and J lost 14 bases; unmatched junction nucleotides: 3. CDR3 loop: CASSLRGPLFF. The CDR3 DNA reads as TGTGCCAGCAGCTTAAGGGGGCCGCTGTTTTTT.

CDR3 DNA: TGTGCCAGCAGCTACGAGGACAGCCCCATAATCGACATTCAGTACTTC. It codes for CASSYEDSPIIDIQYF. This chain joins TRBV11-2 and TRBJ2-4; possible D gene TRBD1, 6 bases. This CDR3 is 16 amino acids long. The germline V gene encodes CDR1 SGHAT and CDR2 FQNNGV. V was shortened by 4 bases and J by 8 bases, with 21 bases between the two germline ends. The variable domain in full, with the rest retrieved from reference TRBV11-2 and TRBJ2-4, is EAGVAQSPRYKIIEKRQSVAFWCNPISGHATLYWYQQILGQGPKLLIQFQNNGVVDDSQLPKDRFSAERLKGVDSTLKIQPAKLEDSAVYLCASSYEDSPIIDIQYFGAGTRLSVL.

The chain joins TRBV25-1 to TRBJ1-2, with no clear D. This CDR3 is built from 13 residues. Trimming pared 2 bases from V and 8 bases from J, leaving 12 bases between. From germline, CDR1 is MGHDK and CDR2 SYGVNS. The CDR3 reads CASSEGQVAGYTF. CDR3 DNA: TGTGCCAGCAGTGAAGGGCAGGTCGCCGGCTACACCTTC.

The chain recombines TRBV7-2 with TRBJ2-1, with D possibly matching TRBD2 (5 bases). The ends were cut back, 0 bases at V and 4 bases at J, with 19 bases in the middle. Germline V CDR1 and CDR2: SGHTA, FQGNSA. The CDR3 consists of 18 residues. The CDR3 DNA follows: TGTGCCAGCAGCTTAGCGCCCGGGGTCCTGGGATGGTACAATGAGCAGTTCTTC. This sequence encodes CASSLAPGVLGWYNEQFF.

The chain carries TRBV29-1 and TRBJ1-4; D gene unclear. The length of the CDR3 is 13 residues. Germline CDR1 SQVTM, CDR2 ANQGSEA. Trimming pared 0 bases from V and 7 bases from J, leaving 9 bases between. The CDR3 protein is CSVEDRGFEKLFF. The CDR3 nucleotides are TGCAGCGTTGAAGATCGCGGCTTTGAAAAACTGTTTTTT.

The chain uses TRBV18 and TRBJ2-2; D may be TRBD1 (5 bases). From germline, CDR1 is KGHSH and CDR2 LQKENI. The CDR3 contains 16 residues. V lost 1 base and J lost 1, with 10 bases in between. The DNA for the CDR3 is TGTGCCAGCTCACCACGGGGCTCAGGGAACACCGGGGAGCTGTTTTTT. Protein: CASSPRGSGNTGELFF.

This chain links TRBV5-6 with TRBJ1-3; the D gene is possibly TRBD1 (5 bases). Germline CDR1 SGHDT, CDR2 YYEEEE. Trimming shortened V by 0 bases and J by 1 base, and 14 bases separated the two germline ends. This CDR3 spans 17 amino acids. CDR3 bases: TGTGCCAGCAGCTTGGGGGGCCCAGCCATTTCTGGAAACACCATATATTTT. Amino acids: CASSLGGPAISGNTIYF.

The V call is TRBV2, the J call TRBJ1-2, with 8 bases matching TRBD1. The CDR3 covers 13 residues. Per the germline V gene, CDR1 is SNHLY and CDR2 is FYNNEI. With V trimmed by 4 bases and J by 8 bases, 6 bases remained unmatched. This chain's CDR3 is CASSGDRSKGYTF. The CDR3 DNA is TGTGCCAGCAGTGGGGACAGGAGTAAAGGCTACACCTTC. The entire variable domain, with the rest obtained from reference TRBV2 and TRBJ1-2, is as follows: EPEVTQTPSHQVTQMGQEVILRCVPISNHLYFYWYRQILGQKVEFLVSFYNNEISEKSEIFDDQFSVERPDGSNFTLKIRSTKLEDSAMYFCASSGDRSKGYTFGSGTRLTVV.

The CDR3 DNA sequence: TGTGCCAGCAACACCTGGGGCAGCCCAACTAATGAAAAACTGTTTTTT. This encodes CASNTWGSPTNEKLFF. The chain uses TRBV28 and TRBJ1-4; maybe TRBD1 (5 bases). The V end lost 7 bases, the J end lost 0 bases, and 15 bases lay between the germline ends. The length of the CDR3 is 16 residues. Germline assignment: CDR1 MDHEN and CDR2 SYDVKM.

The rearrangement joins TRBV19 to TRBJ2-3; 9 nucleotides match TRBD2. From germline, CDR1 is LNHDA and CDR2 SQIVND (reference sequence). This CDR3 contains 16 residues. V trimming: 1 base; J trimming: 0 bases; junction bases outside the gene matches: 2. The CDR3 coding sequence is TGTGCCAGTAGTATAGTGGCGGGGGGGAGCACAGATACGCAGTATTTT. Its protein product is CASSIVAGGSTDTQYF.

The chain joins TRBV19 to TRBJ2-2, with 7 bases aligning to TRBD2. V gave up 5 bases and J gave up 5 bases; unmatched junction bases: 8. CDR1 and CDR2 from the germline V gene are LNHDA and SQIVND (reference sequence). The CDR3 is 15 residues long. CDR3 DNA: TGTGCCAGTAGTCCTGACGGGAGGAGGACCGGGGAGCTGTTTTTT. Protein sequence: CASSPDGRRTGELFF.

V gene TRBV21-1 combines with J gene TRBJ2-3; the table gives TRBD2 as D, unverified against the DNA. TRBV21-1 is reported as a pseudogene. There are 19 residues in the CDR3. Here the CDR3 DNA reads TGTGCCAGCAGCAAAGAATATCGGCGCGGGGGCCCCAGCACAGATACGCAGTATTTT. It yields the protein CASSKEYRRGGPSTDTQYF.

This clone was detected only a few times. The rearrangement links TRBV2 to TRBJ1-5; weak D call: TRBD1 (6 bases). V shed 1 base and J shed 5 bases, with 12 bases lying between them. This CDR3 is built from 15 residues. The germline CDR1 and CDR2 sequences are SNHLY and FYNNEI. CDR3 in DNA: TGTGCCAGCAGTGAAGAGGGGCAGGGGTATCAGCCCCAGCATTTT. Its translation is CASSEEGQGYQPQHF.

This chain uses TRBV6-5 with TRBJ1-1; weak D call: TRBD1 (6 bases). The length of the CDR3 is 12 residues. V lost 11 bases and J 1 base, leaving 11 bases between the germline ends. Germline CDR1 is MNHEY and CDR2 is SVGAGI. CDR3 in amino acids: CAYRVGNTEAFF. CDR3 nucleotide sequence: TGTGCCTACAGGGTCGGGAACACTGAAGCTTTCTTT.

The rearrangement uses TRBV19 and TRBJ2-2; TRBD1 is a possible D gene (8 bases). The CDR3 has 15 amino acids. The V gene lost 5 bases and the J gene lost 4 bases, with 14 bases spanning the gap. Germline loops: CDR1 LNHDA, CDR2 SQIVND (reference sequence). CDR3: CASSLYRGGTGELFF. DNA for the CDR3: TGTGCCAGTAGTCTCTACAGGGGGGGCACCGGGGAGCTGTTTTTT. The variable domain in full, with the rest retrieved from reference TRBV19 and TRBJ2-2, is DGGITQSPKYLFRKEGQNVTLSCEQNLNHDAMYWYRQDPGQGLRLIYYSQIVNDFQKGDIAEGYSVSREKKESFPLTVTSAQKNPTAFYLCASSLYRGGTGELFFGEGSRLTVL.

V usage is TRBV28 and J usage is TRBJ1-1; unclear D gene. Germline lookup yields CDR1 MDHEN and CDR2 SYDVKM. The CDR3 is 15 residues long. Trimming cost V 3 bases and J 0 bases, with 11 bases left between them. CDR3 sequence reads: CASSFPPVMNTEAFF. The CDR3 region has the DNA TGTGCCAGCAGTTTCCCGCCGGTCATGAACACTGAAGCTTTCTTT.

The chain carries TRBV19 and TRBJ2-3; 14 bases agree with TRBD2. This CDR3 has 15 residues. CDR1 is LNHDA and CDR2 is SQIVND in the germline V gene (reference sequence). V shed 10 bases and J 3 bases; nucleotides not matched to a gene: 6. CDR3 bases: TGTGCCACGAGACTAGCGGGGGGGTATACAGATACGCAGTATTTT. It is translated as CATRLAGGYTDTQYF.

V gene TRBV29-1 combines with J gene TRBJ1-5; 7 bases match TRBD1. This CDR3 has 13 residues. Losses at the gene ends were 4 bases for V and 4 bases for J; bases not matched to a gene: 4. Germline CDR1 reads SQVTM; CDR2 reads ANQGSEA. The CDR3 is CSVGDRVNQPQHF. CDR3 nucleotides: TGCAGCGTTGGAGACAGGGTGAATCAGCCCCAGCATTTT.

The genes are TRBV6-6 and TRBJ1-1; TRBD1 matches at 7 bases. The V and J ends lost 0 bases and 4 bases, in that order; junction bases with no gene match: 5. Per germline, CDR1 MNHNY and CDR2 SVGAGI (reference sequence). CDR3 length: 15 amino acids. CDR3 residues: CASSYSAQGTTEAFF. CDR3 in DNA: TGTGCCAGCAGTTACTCTGCACAGGGGACCACTGAAGCTTTCTTT.

This chain links TRBV20-1 with TRBJ1-2; weak D call: TRBD1 (5 bases). V was shortened by 6 bases and J by 5 bases, with 10 bases between the two germline ends. Germline-derived CDR1 and CDR2 are DFQATT and SNEGSKA (reference sequence). CDR3 length equals 11 residues. This chain's CDR3 is CSAGGLYGYTF. The CDR3, as DNA: TGCAGTGCCGGGGGTTTATATGGCTACACCTTC.

The chain is built from TRBV11-1 and TRBJ1-3; D is undetermined. Germline CDR1 reads SGHAT; CDR2 reads FQDESV (reference sequence). The CDR3 has 15 amino acids. The V gene lost 2 bases and the J gene lost 1 base, with 9 bases spanning the gap. In DNA, the CDR3 is TGTGCCAGCAGCTTACACAGTCCGTCTGGAAACACCATATATTTT. It translates to CASSLHSPSGNTIYF. Based on the CDR3 plus reference TRBV11-1 and TRBJ1-3, the full variable domain is EAEVAQSPRYKITEKSQAVAFWCDPISGHATLYWYRQILGQGPELLVQFQDESVVDDSQLPKDRFSAERLKGVDSTLKIQPAELGDSAMYLCASSLHSPSGNTIYFGEGSWLTVV.

The chain carries TRBV19 and TRBJ1-2; the D gene is possibly TRBD1 (5 bases). Germline V gives CDR1 LNHDA, CDR2 SQIVND (reference sequence). V gave up 7 bases and J gave up 6 bases, with 6 bases separating them. This CDR3 is 10 amino acids long. The CDR3 region has the DNA TGTGCCAGTAAGGGGAATGGCTACACCTTC. Its protein product is CASKGNGYTF.

CDR3 in amino acids: CASSIGGTTEAFF. The DNA of the CDR3 is TGTGCCAGTAGTATCGGAGGGACCACCGAAGCTTTCTTT. This chain links TRBV19 with TRBJ1-1; D is possibly TRBD1 (5 bases). Germline V lookup: CDR1 LNHDA, CDR2 SQIVND (reference sequence). Deletions cut 3 bases from V and 8 bases from J, with 13 bases between. The CDR3 has 13 amino acids.

This chain links TRBV4-1 with TRBJ1-5, with 7 bases fitting TRBD1. J lost 4 bases, V lost 1 base, and 7 bases had no gene match. Germline CDR1 is MGHRA and CDR2 is YSYEKL. The CDR3 has 16 residues. The CDR3 sequence is CASSQVGGQRNQPQHF. DNA for the CDR3: TGCGCCAGCAGCCAAGTAGGGGGACAGAGAAATCAGCCCCAGCATTTT.

The chain carries TRBV19 and TRBJ2-7, with a possible D match to TRBD1 (5 bases). The CDR3 is 14 amino acids. CDR1 and CDR2 from the germline V gene are LNHDA and SQIVND (reference sequence). V dropped 3 bases and J dropped 2 bases, with 11 bases sitting between them. CDR3 sequence reads: CASSMEQAPYEQYF. The CDR3 DNA follows: TGTGCCAGTAGTATGGAACAGGCCCCCTACGAGCAGTACTTC.